This T cell receptor (beta chain) was retrieved from a study of OX40 agonist ivuxolimab in advanced cancers. Drawing of blood for sampling happened at baseline, at cycle 4 day 1, and at cycle 7 day 1. The data were produced by immunoSEQ multiplex PCR, yet TCRdb's version contains in-frame clones alone and is incomplete. The repertoire holds under 95,000 clones, with under 95% as singletons. V lost 4 bases and J lost 7; bases outside the gene matches: 7. CDR3 length: 14 residues. Germline-derived CDR1 and CDR2 are MNHEY and SMNVEV (reference sequence). Comments on this clone: The antigen is unknown.

Points from the study as a whole: Low clonal expansion, among the lowest seen, marked partial responders at 0.1-3.0 mg/kg. CD8+ T cells (on average) carried more expanded clones than CD4+ T cells. The expanded peripheral T cells' antigen specificity was not determined.

Sample: CD4+ or CD8+ T cells sorted from blood, taken in a trial of the OX40 agonist ivuxolimab. The receptor's source is an adult with an advanced solid tumor such as melanoma, head and neck, liver or kidney cancer. V usage is TRBV27 and J usage is TRBJ1-5; 7 bases map to TRBD1. The CDR3 DNA is TGTGCCAGCAGTTCGGGACAGCCGGGGCAGCCCCAGCATTTT. Translating gives CASSSGQPGQPQHF.